This record covers a single T cell receptor beta chain. Its antigen is unknown. The data are from a study of cytomegalovirus exposure and HLA in healthy donors. The study, taken as a whole, reports: There were some public TCRs occurring in many donors, but most TCR sequences were rare.

TCRdb keeps only in-frame clones here, not all; method: immunoSEQ multiplex PCR. The sample carries over 250,000 clones, roughly 90% recorded once. The receptor was isolated from a woman aged 30 to 39 in good health and CMV-seropositive. What was sequenced was PBMCs.

The CDR3 loop reads CASSEAAGFGGYTF. The CDR3 bases are TGTGCCAGCAGTGAAGCAGCGGGGTTCGGTGGCTACACCTTC. The J gene is TRBJ1-2, the V gene TRBV6-1; D ambiguous. V was trimmed by 0 bases and J by 7 bases, leaving 12 bases between them. Germline-derived CDR1 and CDR2 are MNHNS and SASEGT. The CDR3 extends over 14 amino acids.